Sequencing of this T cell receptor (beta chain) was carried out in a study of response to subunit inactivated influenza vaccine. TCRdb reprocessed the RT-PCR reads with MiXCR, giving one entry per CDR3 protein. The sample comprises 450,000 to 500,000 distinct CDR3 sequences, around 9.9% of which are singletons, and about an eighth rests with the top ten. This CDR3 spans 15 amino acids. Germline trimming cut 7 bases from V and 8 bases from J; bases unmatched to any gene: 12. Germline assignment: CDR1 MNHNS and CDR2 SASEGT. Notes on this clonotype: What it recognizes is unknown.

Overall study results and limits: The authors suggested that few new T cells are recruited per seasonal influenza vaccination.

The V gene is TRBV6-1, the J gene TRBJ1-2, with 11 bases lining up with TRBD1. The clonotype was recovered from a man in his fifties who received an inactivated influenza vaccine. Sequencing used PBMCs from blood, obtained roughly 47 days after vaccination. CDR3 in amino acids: CASTRTGGAKVGYTF. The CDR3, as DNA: TGTGCCAGCACTCGGACAGGGGGCGCAAAGGTCGGCTACACCTTC.